This passage covers 27 T cell receptor beta chains from one sample sequenced in a study of PD-L1 blockade in urothelial cancer. Sequencing was performed with immunoSEQ multiplex PCR; in TCRdb, only in-frame clones are kept and a portion is missing. Counted here are 38,000 or so clones, around 80% occurring once; the ten biggest clones make up about a sixth. The source material was PBMCs, sampled around atezolizumab (anti-PD-L1) treatment. The receptors were gathered from a man aged 60-69 years with urothelial cancer.

The chain links TRBV11-2 to TRBJ2-7, with 8 bases fitting TRBD2. This CDR3 has 14 residues. Trimming took 5 bases from V and 1 from J; bases not matched to a gene: 4. Germline values: CDR1 SGHAT, CDR2 FQNNGV. CDR3 residues: CASSLAGESYEQYF. The CDR3 nucleotides read TGTGCCAGCAGCCTAGCGGGTGAATCCTACGAGCAGTACTTC.

The chain employs TRBV10-2 and TRBJ1-4; possibly TRBD1 for D (5 bases). CDR1 and CDR2 (germline): WSHSY, SAAADI. CDR3 length equals 13 residues. Trimming removed 10 bases from V and 7 bases from J, with 16 bases in between. The CDR3 region has the DNA TGCGCCACGACTGGGACGGGGGGTGAAAAACTGTTTTTT. Encoded protein: CATTGTGGEKLFF.

The chain recombines TRBV30 with TRBJ2-7, with D possibly matching TRBD2 (6 bases). V lost 0 bases and J lost 9, with 21 bases in between. The length of the CDR3 is 15 residues. Per the germline V gene, CDR1 is GTSNPN and CDR2 is SVGIG (reference sequence). The CDR3 DNA reads as TGTGCCTGGAGTGTACCGGACTGGCGGGAAAGCTCGCAGTACTTC. This sequence encodes CAWSVPDWRESSQYF.

This clone was seen more than once but under ten times. This chain joins TRBV11-1 and TRBJ2-5, with a tentative D call TRBD2 (5 bases). Germline values: CDR1 SGHAT, CDR2 FQDESV (reference sequence). There are 17 residues in the CDR3. Trimming shortened V by 1 base and J by 5 bases, and 20 bases separated the two germline ends. CDR3 sequence (DNA): TGTGCCAGCAGCTTAGACCCACTGGCGGGCTTGCCTGAGACCCAGTACTTC. This translates into CASSLDPLAGLPETQYF.

The V call is TRBV4-1, the J call TRBJ1-5, with D perhaps matching TRBD1 (6 bases). The CDR3 contains 15 residues. V lost 2 bases to trimming and J lost 4 bases, with 12 bases between them. CDR1 MGHRA and CDR2 YSYEKL come from the germline V gene. The CDR3 DNA sequence: TGCGCCAGCAGCCAAATACAGGGTTCGAATCAGCCCCAGCATTTT. This codes for CASSQIQGSNQPQHF.

The genes are TRBV9 and TRBJ1-5; D gene unclear. This CDR3 has 13 residues. Deletions cut 4 bases from V and 0 bases from J, with 5 bases between. The germline V gene encodes CDR1 SGDLS and CDR2 YYNGEE. CDR3 sequence (DNA): TGTGCCAGCAGCCGACTTAGCAATCAGCCCCAGCATTTT. This encodes CASSRLSNQPQHF.

V and J are TRBV5-1 and TRBJ2-5; TRBD1 might be the D (6 bases). Germline V CDR1 and CDR2: SGHRS, YFSETQ. The CDR3 has 14 amino acids. Trimming cost V 2 bases and J 5 bases, with 13 bases left between them. The CDR3 DNA is TGCGCCAGCAGCTTACAGGGTAGCTTCGAGACCCAGTACTTC. This sequence encodes CASSLQGSFETQYF.

The V gene is TRBV27, the J gene TRBJ2-4; TRBD2 matches 14 bases. V shed 5 bases and J 0 bases; nucleotides not matched to a gene: 9. The length of the CDR3 is 19 residues. Germline-derived CDR1 and CDR2 are MNHEY and SMNVEV (reference sequence). In nucleotides, the CDR3 is TGTGCCAGCAGTACCCTCCCGGGACTAGCGGGAGAAGCCAAAAACATTCAGTACTTC. It is translated as CASSTLPGLAGEAKNIQYF.

The chain uses TRBV11-2 and TRBJ2-3; D is uncertain. V was pared by 6 bases and J by 2 bases, with 6 bases between. The CDR3 is made up of 12 amino acids. Germline V gene data show CDR1 as SGHAT and CDR2 as FQNNGV. This CDR3 reads CASRQPTDTQYF. The CDR3 nucleotides read TGTGCCAGCAGACAACCCACAGATACGCAGTATTTT.

This rearrangement joins TRBV10-3 to TRBJ1-5; weak D call: TRBD1 (6 bases). CDR3 length: 15 amino acids. V lost 6 bases to trimming and J lost 2 bases, with 14 bases between them. CDR1 and CDR2 from the germline V gene are ENHRY and SYGVKD. CDR3 sequence: CAISDTGHGNQPQHF. CDR3 DNA: TGTGCCATCAGCGATACGGGACACGGCAATCAGCCCCAGCATTTT.

This rearrangement joins TRBV28 to TRBJ1-2; 8 bases map to TRBD1. From germline, CDR1 is MDHEN and CDR2 SYDVKM. The junction had 7 bases not matched to a gene; V was cut back by 5 bases and J by 8 bases. The CDR3 loop spans 13 amino acids. Here the CDR3 DNA reads TGTGCCAGCAGTCTACAGGGGGTTCAGGGCTACACCTTC. It specifies CASSLQGVQGYTF.

This chain joins TRBV19 and TRBJ2-3; D may be TRBD2 (5 bases). CDR1 is LNHDA, CDR2 SQIVND, per germline (reference sequence). There are 14 residues in the CDR3. V was clipped by 3 bases and J by 4 bases, with 11 bases between them. CDR3 region: CASSIRLTADTQYF. The CDR3, as DNA: TGTGCCAGTAGTATTCGACTAACAGCAGATACGCAGTATTTT.

V usage is TRBV27 and J usage is TRBJ2-3; weak D call: TRBD2 (7 bases). The V and J ends lost 6 bases and 4 bases respectively, with 11 bases between them. Germline CDR1 reads MNHEY; CDR2 reads SMNVEV (reference sequence). The CDR3 totals 13 residues. Here the CDR3 reads CASSQGRADTQYF. DNA of the CDR3: TGTGCCAGCAGCCAGGGGAGGGCAGATACGCAGTATTTT.

The chain combines TRBV28 with TRBJ2-1, with 13 bases that match TRBD2. Germline V gene lookup returns CDR1 MDHEN and CDR2 SYDVKM. The CDR3 is 16 amino acids. With 8 bases clipped from V and 5 bases from J, the junction kept 9 bases outside the gene matches. This chain's CDR3 is CASRPGTSGNHNEQFF. The CDR3 nucleotides are TGTGCCAGCCGGCCGGGGACTAGCGGGAACCACAATGAGCAGTTCTTC.

The chain uses TRBV6-6 and TRBJ2-5; 11 positions agree with TRBD1. The V gene end was trimmed by 5 bases and the J gene end by 5 bases; junction bases not matched to a gene: 4. The V gene's germline CDR1 is MNHNY and CDR2 SVGAGI (reference sequence). The CDR3 length is 14 residues. The CDR3: CASSGTGGPETQYF. In DNA form, the CDR3 reads TGTGCCAGCAGTGGGACAGGGGGGCCGGAGACCCAGTACTTC.

This clone is deemed large. The chain uses TRBV2 and TRBJ1-4; TRBD1 might be the D (6 bases). Germline V gives CDR1 SNHLY, CDR2 FYNNEI. The CDR3 contains 13 residues. With 4 bases removed from V and 12 bases from J, the gap between germline ends came to 15 bases. This CDR3 is CASSVQGTGELFF. The CDR3, as DNA: TGTGCCAGCAGTGTACAGGGAACTGGGGAACTGTTTTTT.

V usage is TRBV6-1 and J usage is TRBJ2-3, with 10 positions matching TRBD2. J lost 0 bases, V lost 4 bases, and 7 bases had no gene match. Germline V CDR1 and CDR2: MNHNS, SASEGT. CDR3 length: 17 amino acids. The CDR3 here is CASSGQAGGRSTDTQYF. DNA for the CDR3: TGTGCCAGCAGTGGTCAAGCGGGGGGGCGGAGCACAGATACGCAGTATTTT.

The chain couples TRBV18 to TRBJ1-1; TRBD1 aligns across 7 bases. The CDR3 has 15 amino acids. Germline CDR1 is KGHSH and CDR2 is LQKENI. The junction had 5 bases not matched to a gene; V was cut back by 3 bases and J by 1 base. CDR3 nucleotide sequence: TGTGCCAGCTCACCCGGCAGGGGGAGGAACACTGAAGCTTTCTTT. As protein: CASSPGRGRNTEAFF. The variable domain in full, completed from reference TRBV18 and TRBJ1-1, reads NAGVMQNPRHLVRRRGQEARLRCSPMKGHSHVYWYRQLPEEGLKFMVYLQKENIIDESGMPKERFSAEFPKEGPSILRIQQVVRGDSAAYFCASSPGRGRNTEAFFGQGTRLTVV.

V gene TRBV5-1 combines with J gene TRBJ2-1, with 10 bases that match TRBD2. The CDR3 consists of 17 residues. Looked up from germline, CDR1 is SGHRS and CDR2 is YFSETQ. V trimming: 4 bases; J trimming: 6 bases; junction bases outside the gene matches: 13. The CDR3 coding sequence is TGCGCCAGCAGCCCTAGAGCGGGAGGGCCGAATTCCAATGAGCAGTTCTTC. Amino acids: CASSPRAGGPNSNEQFF.

J is TRBJ2-3 and V is TRBV19, with TRBD2 as a possible D gene (6 bases). V was shortened by 7 bases and J by 0 bases, with 14 bases between the two germline ends. Germline V gene sequence: CDR1 LNHDA, CDR2 SQIVND (reference sequence). There are 15 residues in the CDR3. In DNA, the CDR3 is TGTGCCAGTACTAATGCGGGGCGAAGCACAGATACGCAGTATTTT. Translating gives CASTNAGRSTDTQYF.

V and J are TRBV15 and TRBJ2-1; 10 bases agree with TRBD2. V lost 5 bases to trimming and J lost 5 bases; unmatched junction nucleotides: 3. The V gene's germline CDR1 is LNHNV and CDR2 YYDKDF (reference sequence). The CDR3 totals 14 residues. The chain's CDR3 is CATSERGGNNEQFF. CDR3 in DNA: TGTGCCACCAGCGAGCGGGGGGGGAACAATGAGCAGTTCTTC. The whole variable domain, remainder taken from reference TRBV15 and TRBJ2-1, is DAMVIQNPRYQVTQFGKPVTLSCSQTLNHNVMYWYQQKSSQAPKLLFHYYDKDFNNEADTPDNFQSRRPNTSFCFLDIRSPGLGDTAMYLCATSERGGNNEQFFGPGTRLTVL.

The J gene is TRBJ1-4, the V gene TRBV25-1; weak D call: TRBD1 (5 bases). Deletions cut 4 bases from V and 3 bases from J, with 15 bases between. This CDR3 spans 16 amino acids. Germline V lookup: CDR1 MGHDK, CDR2 SYGVNS. CDR3 in DNA: TGTGCCAGCAGTGGCCGGACGGGGGGAGCTAATGAAAAACTGTTTTTT. Protein product: CASSGRTGGANEKLFF.

The chain has TRBV29-1 and TRBJ2-7; 8 bases map to TRBD2. Germline CDR1 reads SQVTM; CDR2 reads ANQGSEA. The CDR3 extends over 14 amino acids. After removal of 5 bases from V and 0 bases from J, the junction contained 6 bases not matched to a gene. The CDR3 DNA reads as TGCAGCGTTCAGCAGCGGGGGATCTCCTACGAGCAGTACTTC. It codes for CSVQQRGISYEQYF.

The J gene is TRBJ1-2, the V gene TRBV29-1; the D gene is possibly TRBD1 (5 bases). Germline V CDR1 and CDR2: SQVTM, ANQGSEA. The CDR3 extends over 12 amino acids. V gave up 4 bases and J gave up 8 bases, with 14 bases separating them. The CDR3 DNA is TGCAGCGTTGGTAGCAGGGCAAACGGCTACACCTTC. Its translation is CSVGSRANGYTF. The complete variable domain, with remaining parts taken from reference TRBV29-1 and TRBJ1-2, reads SAVISQKPSRDICQRGTSLTIQCQVDSQVTMMFWYRQQPGQSLTLIATANQGSEATYESGFVIDKFPISRPNLTFSTLTVSNMSPEDSSIYLCSVGSRANGYTFGSGTRLTVV.

V usage is TRBV5-1 and J usage is TRBJ1-5; D remains ambiguous. This CDR3 has 15 amino acids. Trimming shortened V by 0 bases and J by 6 bases, and 13 bases separated the two germline ends. Germline assignment: CDR1 SGHRS and CDR2 YFSETQ. The DNA of the CDR3 is TGCGCCAGCAGCTTGGCCGGGGTTGGCGGTCAGCCCCAGCATTTT. Its translation: CASSLAGVGGQPQHF. The full variable domain, its missing parts supplied by reference TRBV5-1 and TRBJ1-5, is KAGVTQTPRYLIKTRGQQVTLSCSPISGHRSVSWYQQTPGQGLQFLFEYFSETQRNKGNFPGRFSGRQFSNSRSEMNVSTLELGDSALYLCASSLAGVGGQPQHFGDGTRLSIL.

The rearrangement uses TRBV7-2 and TRBJ2-2; possibly TRBD2 for D (5 bases). The CDR3 runs 16 residues. Germline CDR1 is SGHTA and CDR2 is FQGNSA. V gave up 5 bases and J gave up 1 base, with 14 bases separating them. CDR3 sequence (DNA): TGTGCCAGCAGCCGGACTCGTGGGGAGAACACCGGGGAGCTGTTTTTT. It codes for CASSRTRGENTGELFF.

This clone occurred a few times. The chain uses TRBV13 and TRBJ2-7; 10 nucleotides match TRBD1. Germline CDR1 reads PRHDT; CDR2 reads FYEKMQ (reference sequence). Trimming removed 4 bases from V and 5 bases from J; junction bases left unmatched: 8. The CDR3 extends over 15 amino acids. CDR3 protein: CASSYTGQGSNEQYF. The CDR3 coding sequence is TGTGCCAGCAGCTACACGGGACAGGGGTCCAACGAGCAGTACTTC.